This T cell receptor beta chain was captured in a study of cytomegalovirus exposure and HLA in healthy donors. General study findings and limits: The study flagged roughly 160 TCR beta chains as cytomegalovirus-associated. In a later analysis, an Asian-associated ancestry cluster reportedly showed fewer N-insertions than the approximately 660-donor mean. A few chains linked to CMV were shown in vitro to be specific for CMV antigens. Reports state that TCR beta sequences accurately predicted most subjects' HLA-A and HLA-B alleles.

Remarks on this clone: Its antigen is as yet unknown.

The PCR was carried out with 60 Vbeta primers and 13 Jbeta primers. The repertoire was sequenced with immunoSEQ multiplex PCR; TCRdb's copy has only in-frame clones and lacks some. The data show some 100,000 clones, over 60% seen once. The CDR3 is 17 amino acids. The germline V gene has CDR1 LNHDA and CDR2 SQIVND (reference sequence). J was trimmed by 2 bases and V by 4 bases; bases with no gene match: 12. The sequence derives from a female donor in good health and CMV-seropositive. The material sequenced was PBMCs. This chain connects TRBV19 to TRBJ2-3; 7 nucleotides match TRBD2. CDR3 nucleotide sequence: TGTGCCAGTAGTAAAAGGGAGGGAAGGACACACACAGATACGCAGTATTTT. Translation: CASSKREGRTHTDTQYF. The full variable domain, with the rest looked up from reference TRBV19 and TRBJ2-3, is DGGITQSPKYLFRKEGQNVTLSCEQNLNHDAMYWYRQDPGQGLRLIYYSQIVNDFQKGDIAEGYSVSREKKESFPLTVTSAQKNPTAFYLCASSKREGRTHTDTQYFGPGTRLTVL.